This T cell receptor beta chain was identified in a study of OX40 agonist ivuxolimab in advanced cancers. Whole-study context: Patients in the trial were receiving intravenous ivuxolimab every 2 weeks, at doses of 0.01 to 10 mg/kg.

Germline-derived CDR1 and CDR2 are SGHTA and FQGNSA. Trimming took 0 bases from V and 6 from J, leaving 12 bases between them. The CDR3 length is 15 residues. Details on this clone: The antigen remains undetermined.

Study observations and caveats: Partial responders at 0.1-3.0 mg/kg had among the lowest clonal expansion. CD8+ T cells showed, on average, more clonal expansion than CD4+ cells. Low normalized clonal expansion also occurred in some nonresponding patients.

The data were produced by immunoSEQ multiplex PCR, yet TCRdb's version contains in-frame clones alone and is incomplete. The data hold around 63,000 clones, with approximately 89% observed a single time. V is TRBV7-2 and J is TRBJ2-1; no clear D gene. The clonotype comes from an adult with an advanced solid tumor such as melanoma, head and neck, liver or kidney cancer. This sample comprised CD4+ or CD8+ T cells sorted from blood, obtained in a trial of the OX40 agonist ivuxolimab. CDR3 residues: CASSLAQLMGNEQFF. CDR3 DNA sequence: TGTGCCAGCAGCTTAGCCCAATTAATGGGCAATGAGCAGTTCTTC.